The rows below give T cell receptor beta chains drawn from one sample of a study of regulatory T cells in long-lasting Graves disease. TCRdb used MiXCR to reprocess the multiplex PCR reads, holding one entry per CDR3 protein. Of more than 650,000 distinct CDR3 sequences in the sample, about 30% were seen once. The starting material was peripheral blood mononuclear cells (PBMCs), obtained when the disease was refractory, from a patient treated with antithyroid drugs. The source is a female donor with Graves disease. Both conserved end residues are part of each CDR3. The D gene is left open where the match is weak. The size field is filled for only some rows; it gives once, few, many or a size class.

j_gene	abundance	v_gene	d_gene	CDR3aa	CDR3nt
TRBJ1-2	NA	TRBV12-5	NA	CASGLNGPYGYTF	TGTGCTAGTGGTTTGAACGGCCCCTATGGCTACACCTTC
TRBJ1-2	NA	TRBV13	NA	CASRGNLGGYTF	TGTGCCAGCAGGGGCAACCTCGGTGGCTACACCTTC
TRBJ1-1	many	TRBV10-3	NA	CASQDRRAYTEAFF	TGTGCCAGCCAGGACAGAAGGGCATACACTGAAGCTTTCTTT
TRBJ1-5	NA	TRBV3-1	NA	CASSRLPGGNQPQHF	TGTGCCAGCAGCCGCCTCCCGGGGGGCAATCAGCCCCAGCATTTT
TRBJ2-7	few	TRBV5-1	NA	CASSLGLGLYEQYF	TGCGCCAGCAGCTTGGGTCTAGGGCTATACGAGCAGTACTTC
TRBJ2-5	NA	TRBV20-1	TRBD2	CSARLAGRQETQYF	TGCAGTGCTAGACTAGCGGGGCGCCAAGAGACCCAGTACTTC
TRBJ1-2	NA	TRBV5-1	NA	CASSLAGEGAYGYTF	TGCGCCAGCAGCTTGGCGGGGGAAGGGGCCTATGGCTACACCTTC
TRBJ2-7	few	TRBV29-1	TRBD2	CSVSLAGSTYEQYF	TGCAGCGTTTCGCTAGCGGGATCTACCTACGAGCAGTACTTC
TRBJ2-4	few	TRBV7-3	NA	CASSLPLAALAKNIQYF	TGTGCCAGCAGCTTACCATTAGCGGCTCTAGCCAAAAACATTCAGTACTTC
TRBJ1-5	few	TRBV20-1	TRBD1	CSARTGGYQPQHF	TGCAGTGCTAGAACAGGGGGATATCAGCCCCAGCATTTT
TRBJ1-1	NA	TRBV19	NA	CASSILRNTEAFF	TGTGCCAGTAGTATTTTACGGAACACTGAAGCTTTCTTT
TRBJ1-2	NA	TRBV14	TRBD1	CASSRTLQGRGGYTF	TGTGCCAGCAGCCGGACGCTACAGGGGAGGGGTGGCTACACCTTC
TRBJ1-6	NA	TRBV6-2/TRBV6-3	NA	CASSEAGRGDSPLHF	TGTGCCAGCAGTGAAGCGGGTAGGGGGGACTCACCCCTCCACTTT
TRBJ2-3	NA	TRBV28	NA	CASSSGQSTDTQYF	TGTGCCAGCAGTTCCGGACAGAGCACAGATACGCAGTATTTT
TRBJ2-7	many	TRBV28	NA	CASSQVGLQQYF	TGTGCCAGCAGCCAAGTCGGTCTTCAGCAGTACTTC
TRBJ1-3	NA	TRBV7-9	NA	CASRRPPMSSGNTIYF	TGTGCCAGCAGGCGCCCGCCGATGAGCTCTGGAAACACCATATATTTT